This T cell receptor (beta chain) originates from a study of T cell responses to AZD1222 COVID-19 vaccine. Regarding this clone: Its antigen is not identified.

V lost 2 bases, J lost 6 bases, and 13 bases lay in between. CDR3 size: 14 residues. Germline assignment: CDR1 MNHNS and CDR2 SASEGT. Study-wide findings and caveats: It was only after the peak T cell response that any repertoires were sampled. A mostly white British donor set with more females was recruited, and clonal diversity was possibly underestimated. Baseline seropositives among AZD1222 recipients totaled only 5 to 7.

The protocol was immunoSEQ multiplex PCR, while the TCRdb copy is restricted to in-frame clones and leaves out a portion. The table shows 150,000 to 200,000 clones, with 90% to 95% occurring only once. The chain is built from TRBV6-1 and TRBJ1-2; D ambiguous. The clonotype was recovered from an adult in good health. The input for sequencing was peripheral blood, taken on day 0 of AZD1222 vaccination. DNA for the CDR3: TGTGCCAGCAGTGAAACGGCCAGCCGGGATGGCTACACCTTC. It specifies CASSETASRDGYTF.